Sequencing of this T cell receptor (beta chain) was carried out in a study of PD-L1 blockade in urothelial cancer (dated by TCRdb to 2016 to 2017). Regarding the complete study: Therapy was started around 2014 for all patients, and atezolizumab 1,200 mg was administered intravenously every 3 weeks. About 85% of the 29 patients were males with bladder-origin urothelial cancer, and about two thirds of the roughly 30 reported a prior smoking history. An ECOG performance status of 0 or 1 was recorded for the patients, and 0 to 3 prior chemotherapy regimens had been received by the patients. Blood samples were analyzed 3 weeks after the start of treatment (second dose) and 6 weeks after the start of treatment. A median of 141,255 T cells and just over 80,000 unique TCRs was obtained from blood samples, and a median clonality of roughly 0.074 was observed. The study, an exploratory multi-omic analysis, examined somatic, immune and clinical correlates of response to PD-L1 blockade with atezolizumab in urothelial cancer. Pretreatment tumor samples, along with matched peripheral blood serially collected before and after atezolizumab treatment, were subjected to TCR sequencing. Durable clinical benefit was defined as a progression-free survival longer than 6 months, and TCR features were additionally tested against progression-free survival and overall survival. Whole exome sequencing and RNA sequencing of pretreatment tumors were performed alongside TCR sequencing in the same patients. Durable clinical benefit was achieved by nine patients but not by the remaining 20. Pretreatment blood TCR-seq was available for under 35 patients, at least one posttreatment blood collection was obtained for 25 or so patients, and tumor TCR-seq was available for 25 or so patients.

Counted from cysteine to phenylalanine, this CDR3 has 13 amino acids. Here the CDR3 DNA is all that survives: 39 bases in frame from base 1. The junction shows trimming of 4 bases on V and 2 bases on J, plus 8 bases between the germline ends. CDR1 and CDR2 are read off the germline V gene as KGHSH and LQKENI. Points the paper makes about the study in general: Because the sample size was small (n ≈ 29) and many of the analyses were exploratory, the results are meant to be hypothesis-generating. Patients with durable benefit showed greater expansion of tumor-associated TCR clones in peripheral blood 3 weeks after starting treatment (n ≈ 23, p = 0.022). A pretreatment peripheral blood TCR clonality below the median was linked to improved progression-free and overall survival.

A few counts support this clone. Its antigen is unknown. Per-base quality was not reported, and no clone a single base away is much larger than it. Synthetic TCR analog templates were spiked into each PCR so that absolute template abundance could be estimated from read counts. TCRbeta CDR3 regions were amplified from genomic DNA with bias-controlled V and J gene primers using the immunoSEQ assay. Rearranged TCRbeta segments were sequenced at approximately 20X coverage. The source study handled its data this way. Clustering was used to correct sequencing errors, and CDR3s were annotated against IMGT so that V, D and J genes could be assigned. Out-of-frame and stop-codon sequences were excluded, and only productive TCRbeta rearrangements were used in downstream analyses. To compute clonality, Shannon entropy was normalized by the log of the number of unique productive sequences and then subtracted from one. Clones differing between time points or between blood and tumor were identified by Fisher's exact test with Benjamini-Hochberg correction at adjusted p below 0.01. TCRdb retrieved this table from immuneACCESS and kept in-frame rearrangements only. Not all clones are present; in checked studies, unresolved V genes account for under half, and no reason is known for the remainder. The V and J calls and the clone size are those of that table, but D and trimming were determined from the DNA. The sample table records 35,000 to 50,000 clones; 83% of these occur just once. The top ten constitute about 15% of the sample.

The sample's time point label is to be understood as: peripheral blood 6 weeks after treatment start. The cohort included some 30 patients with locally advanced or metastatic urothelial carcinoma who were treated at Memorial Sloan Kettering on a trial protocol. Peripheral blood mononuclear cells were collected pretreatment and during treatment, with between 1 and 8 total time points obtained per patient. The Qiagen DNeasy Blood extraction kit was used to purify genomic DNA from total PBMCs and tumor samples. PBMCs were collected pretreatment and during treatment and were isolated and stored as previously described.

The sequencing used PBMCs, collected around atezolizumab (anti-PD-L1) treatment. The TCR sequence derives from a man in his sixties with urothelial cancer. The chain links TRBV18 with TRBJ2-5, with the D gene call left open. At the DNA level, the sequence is TGTGCCAGCTCACGGGCTGGGCAAGAGACCCAGTACTTC. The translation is CASSRAGQETQYF. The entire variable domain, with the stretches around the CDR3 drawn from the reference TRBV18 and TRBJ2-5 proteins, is NAGVMQNPRHLVRRRGQEARLRCSPMKGHSHVYWYRQLPEEGLKFMVYLQKENIIDESGMPKERFSAEFPKEGPSILRIQQVVRGDSAAYFCASSRAGQETQYFGPGTRLLVL.